These 30 T cell receptor beta chains came from one sample sequenced in a study of blood T cell repertoires in COVID-19. Measured with immunoSEQ multiplex PCR; TCRdb has only the in-frame clones, and not every one. The sample includes about 100,000 clones, 70% to 90% seen only once; the top ten take 2% to 2.5%. Sample: peripheral blood. These receptors all stem from a human donor in a cohort sampled during active COVID-19.

In its sample, this clone was seen a few times. The chain combines TRBV7-8 with TRBJ1-5; no definite D call. CDR1 is SGHVS, CDR2 FQNEAQ, per germline. This CDR3 region has 15 residues. Trimming stripped 4 bases from V and 0 bases from J, with 10 bases between. CDR3 in amino acids: CASSSQVYSNQPQHF. Here the CDR3 DNA reads TGTGCCAGCAGCTCGCAGGTCTATAGCAATCAGCCCCAGCATTTT.

The V gene is TRBV6-1, the J gene TRBJ1-5, with D unresolved. The CDR3 runs 15 residues. Trimming took 0 bases from V and 9 from J, leaving 15 bases between them. Germline-derived CDR1 and CDR2 are MNHNS and SASEGT. CDR3 sequence (DNA): TGTGCCAGCAGTGAAGCGCCAACCGTTTCCGGGCCCCAGCATTTT. It yields the protein CASSEAPTVSGPQHF.

J is TRBJ2-5 and V is TRBV6-6, with TRBD2 as a possible D gene (7 bases). CDR1 and CDR2 from the germline V gene are MNHNY and SVGAGI (reference sequence). Trimming left V 0 bases short and J 4 bases short, with 9 bases between. The CDR3 runs 14 residues. The CDR3 DNA follows: TGTGCCAGCAGTTACTCCGGGGGGCCAGAGACCCAGTACTTC. As protein: CASSYSGGPETQYF.

The rearrangement links TRBV19 to TRBJ2-7; D is perhaps TRBD1 (6 bases). Trimming removed 4 bases from V and 4 bases from J, with 17 bases in between. Germline CDR1 LNHDA, CDR2 SQIVND (reference sequence). This CDR3 has 15 residues. CDR3 loop: CASSKNREGKYEQYF. In DNA form, the CDR3 reads TGTGCCAGTAGTAAAAACAGGGAAGGGAAGTACGAGCAGTACTTC. Together with reference TRBV19 and TRBJ2-7, the CDR3 gives the full variable domain: DGGITQSPKYLFRKEGQNVTLSCEQNLNHDAMYWYRQDPGQGLRLIYYSQIVNDFQKGDIAEGYSVSREKKESFPLTVTSAQKNPTAFYLCASSKNREGKYEQYFGPGTRLTVT.

CDR3 DNA: TGTGCCAGCAGTCTGAACGAGATTTATGGCTACACCTTC. Translating it yields CASSLNEIYGYTF. The V call is TRBV6-5, the J call TRBJ1-2, with D uncertain. The length of the CDR3 is 13 residues. The germline V gene has CDR1 MNHEY and CDR2 SVGAGI. The V and J ends lost 5 bases and 5 bases respectively, with 12 bases between them.

This chain uses TRBV14 with TRBJ2-7; 8 bases agree with TRBD2. V was clipped by 2 bases and J by 4 bases; unmatched bases: 4. The CDR3 spans 14 residues. Germline CDR1 and CDR2: SGHDN and FVKESK. CDR3 amino acids: CASSQRTGGYEQYF. The CDR3 nucleotides are TGTGCCAGCAGCCAACGGACGGGGGGGTACGAGCAGTACTTC.

The J gene is TRBJ1-2, the V gene TRBV29-1; 7 nucleotides agree with TRBD1. Germline lookup yields CDR1 SQVTM and CDR2 ANQGSEA. J lost 8 bases, V lost 5 bases, and 8 bases had no gene match. This CDR3 comprises 12 residues. As DNA, the CDR3 is TGCAGCGTTCACAGGGGATCCGACGGCTACACCTTC. Amino acids: CSVHRGSDGYTF.

The chain carries TRBV19 and TRBJ2-3, with D perhaps matching TRBD1 (7 bases). Trimming took off 7 bases at V and 4 bases at J, with 15 bases between the two ends. Germline CDR1 LNHDA, CDR2 SQIVND (reference sequence). This CDR3 is 14 amino acids long. The CDR3 here is CASKRTGGADTQYF. CDR3 bases: TGTGCCAGTAAACGGACAGGAGGGGCAGATACGCAGTATTTT.

The chain couples TRBV18 to TRBJ2-7; TRBD2 is a possible D gene (6 bases). The CDR3 has 14 residues. V was cut by 2 bases and J by 2 bases, with 10 bases left in between. CDR1 and CDR2 from the germline V gene are KGHSH and LQKENI. The CDR3 reads CASSPGSGAYEQYF. For the CDR3, the DNA is TGTGCCAGCTCACCAGGGTCGGGAGCCTACGAGCAGTACTTC. Based on the CDR3 plus reference TRBV18 and TRBJ2-7, the full variable domain is NAGVMQNPRHLVRRRGQEARLRCSPMKGHSHVYWYRQLPEEGLKFMVYLQKENIIDESGMPKERFSAEFPKEGPSILRIQQVVRGDSAAYFCASSPGSGAYEQYFGPGTRLTVT.

V and J are TRBV2 and TRBJ2-7; maybe TRBD1 (5 bases). Germline V gene data show CDR1 as SNHLY and CDR2 as FYNNEI. The CDR3 loop spans 14 amino acids. V lost 6 bases, J lost 2 bases, and 14 bases lay in between. CDR3: CASRDSAGTYEQYF. The CDR3 DNA reads TGTGCCAGCAGAGATTCGGCAGGGACCTACGAGCAGTACTTC.

The chain carries TRBV6-5 and TRBJ2-7; 10 bases map to TRBD2. Germline CDR1 reads MNHEY; CDR2 reads SVGAGI. This CDR3 comprises 15 residues. Unmatched junction bases numbered 6, after V lost 6 bases and J lost 1 base. The CDR3 sequence: CASSFGTSDSYEQYF. CDR3 nucleotide sequence: TGTGCCAGCAGCTTCGGGACTAGCGATTCCTACGAGCAGTACTTC.

The chain carries TRBV6-1 and TRBJ1-6; no clear D gene. The germline V gene encodes CDR1 MNHNS and CDR2 SASEGT. The CDR3 runs to 15 residues. Trimming cost V 1 base and J 0 bases, with 4 bases left between them. DNA of the CDR3: TGTGCCAGCAGTGAAGGGCTCTCCTATAATTCACCCCTCCACTTT. It encodes CASSEGLSYNSPLHF.

The chain is built from TRBV5-1 and TRBJ1-1; possible D gene TRBD1, 6 bases. Germline V gene sequence: CDR1 SGHRS, CDR2 YFSETQ. Between the trimmed V and J ends, which lost 4 bases and 8 bases, there was a span of 15 bases. CDR3 length: 13 residues. The DNA for the CDR3 is TGCGCCAGCAGCCATGGGACAATCTCCGAAGCTTTCTTT. It translates to CASSHGTISEAFF.

CDR3 bases: TGTGCCTGGAGTGTACTATCAGGGGGCGCAATAAATACGCAGTATTTT. Its protein is CAWSVLSGGAINTQYF. The V call is TRBV30, the J call TRBJ2-3; TRBD1 aligns across 8 bases. This CDR3 spans 16 amino acids. The germline V gene has CDR1 GTSNPN and CDR2 SVGIG (reference sequence). J was trimmed by 7 bases and V by 0 bases; bases with no gene match: 12.

V gene TRBV21-1 combines with J gene TRBJ2-5; TRBD2 was called by the table and not checked on the DNA. TRBV21-1 is listed as a pseudogene. This CDR3 is built from 18 residues. The CDR3 spells CASSKGTKRGATRETQYF. CDR3 sequence (DNA): TGTGCCAGCAGCAAAGGGACCAAGCGGGGGGCCACCCGAGAGACCCAGTACTTC.

This clone was counted only a few times. This rearrangement joins TRBV4-3 to TRBJ1-3; D ambiguous. Germline V gene data show CDR1 as LGHNA and CDR2 as YSLEER. V gave up 0 bases and J gave up 0 bases, with 12 bases separating them. The CDR3 runs to 17 residues. The CDR3 here is CASSQDVAGASGNTIYF. In DNA form, the CDR3 reads TGCGCCAGCAGCCAAGATGTGGCAGGCGCCTCTGGAAACACCATATATTTT.

This clone was counted once. V usage is TRBV6-6 and J usage is TRBJ2-5; tentatively, D is TRBD2 (5 bases). Between the trimmed V and J ends, which lost 1 base and 2 bases, there was a span of 11 bases. From germline, CDR1 is MNHNY and CDR2 SVGAGI (reference sequence). The CDR3 is 15 amino acids. This CDR3 reads CASSYWAGSQETQYF. CDR3 DNA: TGTGCCAGCAGTTACTGGGCGGGCAGTCAAGAGACCCAGTACTTC.

V and J are TRBV7-2 and TRBJ2-5; no definite D call. V lost 3 bases and J 1 base, leaving 6 bases between the germline ends. The germline CDR1 and CDR2 sequences are SGHTA and FQGNSA. This CDR3 region has 13 residues. The CDR3: CASSLSSQETQYF. The DNA for the CDR3 is TGTGCCAGCAGCTTGTCGAGCCAAGAGACCCAGTACTTC.

The chain has TRBV28 and TRBJ1-4; TRBD1 aligns across 7 bases. CDR3 size: 14 residues. The V segment lost 6 bases and the J segment 8 bases; nucleotides outside the gene matches: 9. The germline gives CDR1 MDHEN, CDR2 SYDVKM. CDR3 DNA: TGTGCCAGCAGACAACAGGGGAGAAGGGAAAAACTGTTTTTT. Protein product: CASRQQGRREKLFF.

The J gene is TRBJ2-7, the V gene TRBV6-5; 11 bases are shared with TRBD1. CDR3 size: 16 residues. The trim removed 4 bases at V and 3 bases at J, leaving 8 bases unmatched. CDR1 is MNHEY and CDR2 is SVGAGI in the germline V gene. DNA of the CDR3: TGTGCCAGCAGTTTCCGGACAGGGGGCGGAGGCTACGAGCAGTACTTC. It codes for CASSFRTGGGGYEQYF.

The V call is TRBV9, the J call TRBJ2-7; 8 bases match TRBD1. The V gene end was trimmed by 7 bases and the J gene end by 6 bases; junction bases not matched to a gene: 9. CDR3 length equals 13 residues. Per germline, CDR1 SGDLS and CDR2 YYNGEE. Here the CDR3 DNA reads TGTGCCAGCGACACCGGGACAGGAGGCGAGCAGTACTTC. Protein sequence: CASDTGTGGEQYF.

This chain links TRBV3-1 (or the pseudogene TRBV3-2) with TRBJ1-6, with 9 nucleotides matching TRBD1. V was clipped by 2 bases and J by 9 bases; unmatched bases: 5. The germline V gene encodes CDR1 LGHDT and CDR2 YNNKEL (reference sequence). The CDR3 totals 15 residues. CDR3: CASSQSTGGFSPLHF. The DNA of the CDR3 is TGTGCCAGCAGCCAATCAACAGGGGGCTTTTCACCCCTCCACTTT.

The J gene is TRBJ2-5, the V gene TRBV19, with a possible D match to TRBD2 (5 bases). The CDR3 length is 13 residues. The germline V gene has CDR1 LNHDA and CDR2 SQIVND (reference sequence). The V and J ends lost 3 bases and 5 bases respectively, with 10 bases between them. Here the CDR3 reads CASSIWAGETQYF. The CDR3 nucleotides read TGTGCCAGTAGTATCTGGGCGGGTGAGACCCAGTACTTC.

This chain joins TRBV5-1 and TRBJ1-6; D is possibly TRBD1 (5 bases). The CDR3 runs 15 residues. Germline V gene sequence: CDR1 SGHRS, CDR2 YFSETQ. The V end was cut by 7 bases, the J end by 6 bases, with 17 bases between. The CDR3, as DNA: TGCGCCAGCGCCCGGGGCGAGGAGGGTAATTCACCCCTCCACTTT. It is translated as CASARGEEGNSPLHF.

CDR3 region: CASSFSRETQYF. CDR3 sequence (DNA): TGTGCCAGCAGCTTTTCTAGGGAGACCCAGTACTTC. The rearrangement uses TRBV7-2 and TRBJ2-5; no definite D call. Trimming shortened V by 3 bases and J by 5 bases, and 7 bases separated the two germline ends. This CDR3 is 12 amino acids long. Germline CDR1 and CDR2: SGHTA and FQGNSA. Complete variable domain (other parts from reference TRBV7-2 and TRBJ2-5): GAGVSQSPSNKVTEKGKDVELRCDPISGHTALYWYRQSLGQGLEFLIYFQGNSAPDKSGLPSDRFSAERTGGSVSTLTIQRTQQEDSAVYLCASSFSRETQYFGPGTRLLVL.

The genes are TRBV7-3 and TRBJ1-1; D ambiguous. CDR1 and CDR2 from the germline V gene are SGHTA and FQGTGA. The V end lost 0 bases, the J end lost 4 bases, and 15 bases lay between the germline ends. CDR3 size: 16 residues. The CDR3 nucleotides are TGTGCCAGCAGCTTAACTGGCCAACCGCGGGGCACTGAAGCTTTCTTT. Amino acids: CASSLTGQPRGTEAFF.

V and J are TRBV30 and TRBJ2-1; TRBD2 matches at 11 bases. Germline V CDR1 and CDR2: GTSNPN, SVGIG (reference sequence). Unmatched junction bases numbered 10, after V lost 4 bases and J lost 5 bases. The CDR3 consists of 16 residues. CDR3 bases: TGTGCCTGGACTCGTAGCGGGGGGGCCTGGGACAATGAGCAGTTCTTC. Translation: CAWTRSGGAWDNEQFF.

The V call is TRBV10-1, the J call TRBJ2-1, with D perhaps TRBD2 (5 bases). Trimming left V 5 bases short and J 0 bases short, with 8 bases between. Per the germline V gene, CDR1 is WNHNN and CDR2 is SYGVQD (reference sequence). The length of the CDR3 is 14 residues. CDR3 nucleotide sequence: TGCGCCAGCAGTCTGGGAGACTCCTACAATGAGCAGTTCTTC. Translated, it gives CASSLGDSYNEQFF.

The gene calls are TRBV4-3 and TRBJ2-5, with 9 bases that match TRBD1. The CDR3 has 15 amino acids. Germline V gene lookup returns CDR1 LGHNA and CDR2 YSLEER. J was trimmed by 7 bases and V by 4 bases; bases with no gene match: 10. CDR3 nucleotides: TGCGCCAGCAGCCTACAAACAGGGGGCCGATGGACCCAGTACTTC. This gives the protein CASSLQTGGRWTQYF.

The chain employs TRBV7-2 and TRBJ2-1, with 7 bases that match TRBD2. V shed 4 bases, J shed 8 bases, and the junction held 14 bases outside the gene matches. The CDR3 extends over 16 amino acids. Germline V CDR1 and CDR2: SGHTA, FQGNSA. CDR3 residues: CASSSGPGRAGDEQFF. CDR3 DNA sequence: TGTGCCAGCAGCTCAGGGCCAGGCAGGGCGGGAGATGAGCAGTTCTTC.